Listed below are T cell receptor beta chains from one sample, sequenced in a study of blood T cell repertoires in COVID-19. Clones were sequenced by immunoSEQ multiplex PCR, and TCRdb holds only the in-frame ones, with some missing. The data contain roughly 76,000 clones, roughly 80% of them singletons. Source material: peripheral blood. All receptors derive from a woman in her 70s with acute or convalescent COVID-19. Both conserved end residues are part of each CDR3. The order of the fields is V gene, J gene, clone size, D gene, CDR3 protein, CDR3 DNA. D genes are given only for firm matches. Only part of the rows carry a size: once, few, many, or a class if the clone is expanded.

TRBV11-3	TRBJ2-7	.	.	CASSLASGPNYEQYF	TGTGCCAGCAGCTTGGCCAGCGGGCCTAACTACGAGCAGTACTTC
TRBV3-1/TRBV3-2	TRBJ1-2	.	TRBD1	CASSRRGQDDGYTF	TGTGCCAGCAGCCGGCGTGGACAGGATGATGGCTACACCTTC
TRBV20-1	TRBJ2-7	.	TRBD1	CSASPGQGTYEQYF	TGCAGTGCTAGTCCGGGACAGGGTACCTACGAGCAGTACTTC
TRBV3-1/TRBV3-2	TRBJ1-4	few	TRBD1	CASSQMGTGEEKLFF	TGTGCCAGCAGCCAAATGGGGACAGGAGAAGAAAAACTGTTTTTT
TRBV3-1/TRBV3-2	TRBJ2-1	.	TRBD1	CASSRDSFNEQFF	TGTGCCAGCAGCAGGGACAGCTTCAATGAGCAGTTCTTC
TRBV9	TRBJ2-5	.	TRBD1	CASSVDSGQGVVTQYF	TGTGCCAGCAGCGTAGATTCGGGACAGGGGGTTGTGACCCAGTACTTC
TRBV19	TRBJ1-1	.	.	CASSLRYRDEAFF	TGTGCCAGTAGTCTAAGGTACAGAGACGAAGCTTTCTTT
TRBV11-1	TRBJ2-3	.	TRBD2	CASSQLAGAPGGTQYF	TGTGCCAGCAGCCAACTAGCGGGAGCCCCCGGGGGGACGCAGTATTTT
TRBV6-2/TRBV6-3	TRBJ2-5	.	TRBD2	CASSRSGGVQETQYF	TGTGCCAGCAGCCGTAGCGGGGGGGTCCAAGAGACCCAGTACTTC
TRBV28	TRBJ1-1	.	TRBD1	CASSLGTGLDTEAFF	TGTGCCAGCAGTTTAGGGACAGGGTTGGACACTGAAGCTTTCTTT
TRBV3-1/TRBV3-2	TRBJ2-1	.	.	CASSQDHRTANEQFF	TGTGCCAGCAGCCAAGATCACAGAACGGCCAATGAGCAGTTCTTC
TRBV5-5	TRBJ1-1	.	TRBD1	CASSWGTGLNTEAFF	TGTGCCAGCAGCTGGGGGACAGGGTTGAACACTGAAGCTTTCTTT
TRBV5-5	TRBJ1-6	.	TRBD1	CASSLDRGIPLHF	TGTGCCAGCAGCTTGGACAGGGGCATACCCCTCCACTTT
TRBV7-2	TRBJ2-3	.	TRBD2	CASSYRTSGMPDTQYF	TGTGCCAGCAGCTACCGGACTAGCGGGATGCCAGATACGCAGTATTTT
TRBV13	TRBJ1-5	.	TRBD1	CASSLRDGQGVAQPQHF	TGTGCCAGCAGCTTAAGGGATGGACAGGGGGTAGCTCAGCCCCAGCATTTT
TRBV20-1	TRBJ2-2	.	.	CSASSPNTGELFF	TGCAGTGCTAGTTCTCCGAACACCGGGGAGCTGTTTTTT
TRBV7-2	TRBJ2-7	.	TRBD1	CASSPRTGGYEQYF	TGTGCCAGCAGCCCCCGGACAGGGGGCTACGAGCAGTACTTC
TRBV10-1	TRBJ1-1	.	TRBD1	CASSNSGQVNTEAFF	TGCGCCAGCAGTAATTCGGGACAGGTGAACACTGAAGCTTTCTTT
TRBV18	TRBJ2-1	.	TRBD2	CASSSSTGTSGSVDEQFF	TGTGCCAGCTCATCTTCGACCGGGACTAGCGGGAGTGTCGATGAGCAGTTCTTC
TRBV29-1	TRBJ1-2	.	.	CSVVLNSPPYSYTF	TGCAGCGTTGTATTGAACAGCCCCCCGTATAGCTACACCTTC
TRBV5-6	TRBJ2-5	few	.	CASSLRQGLSGSGETQYF	TGTGCCAGCAGCCTCAGACAGGGTCTCAGCGGGAGTGGAGAGACCCAGTACTTC
TRBV18	TRBJ1-2	.	.	CASSPNGDNYGYTF	TGTGCCAGCTCACCCAACGGGGATAACTATGGCTACACCTTC
TRBV6-4	TRBJ2-2	.	TRBD2	CASSKGLAGNTGELFF	TGTGCCAGCAGTAAAGGACTAGCAGGGAACACCGGGGAGCTGTTTTTT
TRBV12-5	TRBJ1-6	.	TRBD1	CASGSRGRGLSYNSPLHF	TGTGCTAGTGGTTCGAGGGGCAGGGGGCTCTCCTATAATTCACCCCTCCACTTT
TRBV7-2	TRBJ2-5	.	TRBD2	CASSLSGLAVQETQYF	TGTGCCAGCAGCTTAAGTGGACTAGCGGTCCAAGAGACCCAGTACTTC
TRBV12-3/TRBV12-4	TRBJ1-1	.	TRBD1	CASRGQSTEAFF	TGTGCCAGCAGGGGACAGTCCACTGAAGCTTTCTTT
TRBV7-8	TRBJ1-1	few	.	CASSFPVMNTEAFF	TGTGCCAGCAGCTTTCCAGTCATGAACACTGAAGCTTTCTTT
TRBV19	TRBJ1-1	many	.	CASSIQQGTEAFF	TGTGCCAGTAGTATCCAACAGGGCACTGAAGCTTTCTTT
TRBV6-2/TRBV6-3	TRBJ2-1	.	.	CASSHERGEVYNEQFF	TGTGCCAGCAGCCACGAACGCGGAGAAGTCTACAATGAGCAGTTCTTC
TRBV4-1	TRBJ2-3	few	TRBD2	CASRIVGLATDTQYF	TGCGCCAGCAGAATAGTCGGACTAGCGACAGATACGCAGTATTTT
TRBV5-6	TRBJ1-1	.	TRBD1	CASSFYDRVTEAFF	TGTGCCAGTAGCTTTTACGACAGGGTAACTGAAGCTTTCTTT
TRBV5-1	TRBJ2-7	.	TRBD1	CASSPWTGGLSYEQYF	TGCGCCAGCAGTCCATGGACAGGGGGCCTCTCCTACGAGCAGTACTTC
TRBV7-9	TRBJ1-1	.	.	CASSLGAGLNTEAFF	TGTGCCAGCAGCTTAGGGGCAGGGTTGAACACTGAAGCTTTCTTT